The rows below give T cell receptor beta chains drawn from one sample of a study of PD-1 blockade in classical Hodgkin lymphoma. The repertoire was sequenced with immunoSEQ multiplex PCR; TCRdb's copy has only in-frame clones and lacks some. The sample records tens of thousands of clones, 84% being singletons. Here the sequenced sample was CD4+ T cells from blood, taken at baseline. The receptors stem from a human donor with classical Hodgkin lymphoma. CDR3s include the opening cysteine and the closing phenylalanine or tryptophan. A D gene is named only where the DNA matches it firmly. Where a row states a size, it is once, few, many or the class of an expanded clone; other rows omit it.

16,-,TRBD2,TRBJ2-5,TRBV7-9,TGTGCCAGCAGCTTAGCGACTAGCGGGGGGACAGAGACCCAGTACTTC,CASSLATSGGTETQYF
16,-,-,TRBJ2-2,TRBV11-2,TGTGCCAGCAGTCACAACAGAGGTACTAACACCGGGGAGCTGTTTTTT,CASSHNRGTNTGELFF
15,-,-,TRBJ1-4,TRBV19,TGTGCCAGTAGTATGAGGGGTGCAACTAATGAAAAACTGTTTTTT,CASSMRGATNEKLFF
15,once,-,TRBJ2-5,TRBV7-2,TGTGCCAGCAGCTTAGAGGCAGGGGTTCAAGAGACCCAGTACTTC,CASSLEAGVQETQYF
14,-,TRBD1,TRBJ1-1,TRBV28,TGTGCCAGCAGTTTAGGGGGGACAGGGAATGAAGCTTTCTTT,CASSLGGTGNEAFF
15,-,TRBD1,TRBJ2-3,TRBV6-1,TGTGCCAGCAGCGCTACGTTGACAGGGGCAGATACGCAGTATTTT,CASSATLTGADTQYF
15,-,-,TRBJ2-3,TRBV9,TGTGCCAGCAGCGAAGCGGGCCCGGCAAGGGATACGCAGTATTTT,CASSEAGPARDTQYF
12,-,TRBD1,TRBJ1-2,TRBV6-6,TGTGCCAGCAGTCAGACAGGGCCTGGCTACACCTTC,CASSQTGPGYTF
15,-,-,TRBJ1-2,TRBV6-5,TGTGCCAGCAGTTACGGAGACTCCCTGGACAGAGTACTCACCTTC,CASSYGDSLDRVLTF
14,-,TRBD1,TRBJ1-1,TRBV19,TGTGCCAGTACCCGGGACAGGGGGAACACTGAAGCTTTCTTT,CASTRDRGNTEAFF
13,-,TRBD1,TRBJ2-1,TRBV4-3,TGCGCCAGCAGCCCCAGACAGGGTGATGAGCAGTTCTTC,CASSPRQGDEQFF
16,once,-,TRBJ2-3,TRBV5-1,TGCGCCAGCACCCCCGGCCGGGTCCCTAGCACAGATACGCAGTATTTT,CASTPGRVPSTDTQYF
13,-,-,TRBJ1-1,TRBV7-9,TGTGCCAGCAGCTTATGGGAGAACACTGAAGCTTTCTTT,CASSLWENTEAFF
14,-,-,TRBJ2-1,TRBV7-2,TGTGCCAGCAGCTTAGGTCCGGAAAACAATGAGCAGTTCTTC,CASSLGPENNEQFF
11,few,TRBD1,TRBJ2-5,TRBV7-9,TGTGCCAGCAGCTACCAGGGGGCTTTGTACTTC,CASSYQGALYF
14,-,-,TRBJ2-5,TRBV19,TGTGCCAGTAGTGTAAGGGCAGGGGTCGAGACCCAGTACTTC,CASSVRAGVETQYF
13,-,-,TRBJ1-1,TRBV28,TGTGCCAGCACCCTTACACTGAACACTGAAGCTTTCTTT,CASTLTLNTEAFF
13,-,-,TRBJ1-4,TRBV10-3,TGTGCCATCGGCCGGGGGTCGGCTGAAAAACTGTTTTTT,CAIGRGSAEKLFF
12,-,-,TRBJ2-5,TRBV29-1,TGCAGCGGCGAAGGGAACCAAGAGACCCAGTACTTC,CSGEGNQETQYF
13,-,-,TRBJ1-4,TRBV2,TGTGCCAGCCACCTAACCGGAGGGGAAAAACTGTTTTTT,CASHLTGGEKLFF
11,-,-,TRBJ1-1,TRBV19,TGTGCCAGTATCACAATTCAGGAAGCTTTCTTT,CASITIQEAFF
14,-,-,TRBJ2-3,TRBV10-3,TGTGCCATCAGGAGACAGACTAGCACAGATACGCAGTATTTT,CAIRRQTSTDTQYF
13,once,-,TRBJ2-2,TRBV9,TGTGCCAGCAGCGTAGAGAACACCGGGGAGCTGTTTTTT,CASSVENTGELFF
15,-,TRBD1,TRBJ1-5,TRBV2,TGTGCCAGCAGTGGGACAGGGAGGGACAATCAGCCCCAGCATTTT,CASSGTGRDNQPQHF
11,-,TRBD1,TRBJ1-5,TRBV6-5,TGTGCCAGCAGTTCCCAGGGGGCCCAGCATTTT,CASSSQGAQHF
12,-,-,TRBJ2-7,TRBV28,TGTGCCAGCAATCTTGCTGTCTACGAGCAGTACTTC,CASNLAVYEQYF
15,-,-,TRBJ1-3,TRBV18,TGTGCCAGCTCACCTATTCTGAGCTCTGGAAACACCATATATTTT,CASSPILSSGNTIYF
12,-,-,TRBJ2-7,TRBV5-1,TGCGCCAGCAGGGATCAGGGCTACGAGCAGTACTTC,CASRDQGYEQYF
14,-,-,TRBJ1-2,TRBV18,TGTGCCAGCTCACCACAGGGGGGGGACTATGGCTACACCTTC,CASSPQGGDYGYTF
17,-,TRBD2,TRBJ2-1,TRBV5-1,TGCGCCAGCAGCTTAAGGCGGGGGGGCCGGGGTGCGAATGAGCAGTTCTTC,CASSLRRGGRGANEQFF
15,-,TRBD2,TRBJ2-1,TRBV2,TGTGCCAGCAGCGATAGCGGGGGGTCTTACAATGAGCAGTTCTTC,CASSDSGGSYNEQFF
15,-,TRBD2,TRBJ2-3,TRBV5-8,TGTGCCAGCAGCTTCAGCGGGGGGAGCACAGATACGCAGTATTTT,CASSFSGGSTDTQYF
15,once,TRBD1,TRBJ1-1,TRBV18,TGTGCCAGCTCACCACCGGGACAGGGGTTTCTTCCGGCTTTCTTT,CASSPPGQGFLPAFF
14,-,TRBD1,TRBJ1-5,TRBV7-2,TGTGCCAGCAGCGCAGACAGGGGTAGTCAGCCCCAGCATTTT,CASSADRGSQPQHF
16,once,-,TRBJ1-1,TRBV7-9,TGTGCCAGCAGCTTTTCGTCAGGGAGTTGGGACACTGAAGCTTTCTTT,CASSFSSGSWDTEAFF
15,-,TRBD2,TRBJ2-1,TRBV4-3,TGCGCCAGCAGCCAAGGTTTTCCTAGCGGGGGCGAGCAGTTCTTC,CASSQGFPSGGEQFF
13,few,TRBD1,TRBJ1-5,TRBV10-3,TGTGCCATCCGGGACAGGGAAGATCAGCCCCAGCATTTT,CAIRDREDQPQHF
14,few,-,TRBJ1-1,TRBV6-5,TGTGCCAGCAGTTACTCGGGGGCAGGCACTGAAGCTTTCTTT,CASSYSGAGTEAFF
13,-,TRBD1,TRBJ2-3,TRBV30,TGTGCCTGGAGGACAGGGGGGACAGATACGCAGTATTTT,CAWRTGGTDTQYF
15,-,TRBD2,TRBJ2-2,TRBV19,TGTGCCAGTAGTAGCGGGGGGACGAACACCGGGGAGCTGTTTTTT,CASSSGGTNTGELFF
14,few,-,TRBJ1-3,TRBV6-5,TGTGCCAGCAGTTACGGAAGTCCTGGAAACACCATATATTTT,CASSYGSPGNTIYF
15,-,TRBD1,TRBJ1-6,TRBV9,TGTGCCAGCAGCGAGCGGACAGGGAACAATTCACCCCTCCACTTT,CASSERTGNNSPLHF
14,-,-,TRBJ2-7,TRBV7-2,TGTGCCAGCAGCTTAGTACTAGGGGCCTACGAGCAGTACTTC,CASSLVLGAYEQYF
18,-,TRBD2,TRBJ2-1,TRBV5-4,TGTGCCAGCAGCCGATCGACTAGCGGGCCCAGCTCCTACAATGAGCAGTTCTTC,CASSRSTSGPSSYNEQFF
12,-,-,TRBJ1-2,TRBV7-9,TGTGCCAGCAGCTCGGAAAGCGGTGGCTACACCTTC,CASSSESGGYTF
14,-,-,TRBJ1-1,TRBV18,TGTGCCAGCTCACCGGCGGAGGGTCTCACTGAAGCTTTCTTT,CASSPAEGLTEAFF
14,few,-,TRBJ1-2,TRBV6-5,TGTGCCAGCAGTTACGACTACTCTAACTATGGCTACACCTTC,CASSYDYSNYGYTF
13,-,TRBD1,TRBJ1-2,TRBV6-4,TGTGCCAGCAGTCCTGACAGGGCTGGAGGCTACACCTTC,CASSPDRAGGYTF
12,-,-,TRBJ2-7,TRBV7-2,TGTGCCAGCAGCTTCGGCGCCTACGAGCAGTACTTC,CASSFGAYEQYF
14,-,-,TRBJ1-1,TRBV6-5,TGTGCCAGCAGTTACAGCAGTACGAACACTGAAGCTTTCTTT,CASSYSSTNTEAFF
14,-,TRBD1,TRBJ1-1,TRBV2,TGTGCCAGCAGTGTCGACAGGGGGCGCGCTGAAGCTTTCTTT,CASSVDRGRAEAFF
15,once,TRBD1,TRBJ1-1,TRBV7-9,TGTGCCAGCAGAGGGACAGGGGGCCCGAACACTGAAGCTTTCTTT,CASRGTGGPNTEAFF
15,-,TRBD2,TRBJ2-7,TRBV9,TGTGCCAGCAGCCCGCGGACTAGCGGGGGGGCAGAGCAGTACTTC,CASSPRTSGGAEQYF
15,-,TRBD1,TRBJ1-6,TRBV7-6,TGTGCCAGCAGCTCGGGACAGGGGAGGAATTCACCCCTCCACTTT,CASSSGQGRNSPLHF
15,-,TRBD1,TRBJ2-5,TRBV11-1,TGTGCCAGCAGCACGAGGGACAGCATTCAAGAGACCCAGTACTTC,CASSTRDSIQETQYF
13,few,TRBD1,TRBJ1-2,TRBV5-1,TGCGCCAGCAGCATTGACAGGGATCGGGGCTACACCTTC,CASSIDRDRGYTF
15,-,-,TRBJ1-4,TRBV18,TGTGCCAGCTCACCCCGGGGGCTTAGTAATGAAAAACTGTTTTTT,CASSPRGLSNEKLFF
12,-,-,TRBJ1-2,TRBV5-1,TGCGCCAGCAGGTCCGGGGACTATGGCTACACCTTC,CASRSGDYGYTF
13,-,TRBD1,TRBJ1-1,TRBV27,TGTGCCAGCTTGCGGACAGGGACTATTGAAGCTTTCTTT,CASLRTGTIEAFF